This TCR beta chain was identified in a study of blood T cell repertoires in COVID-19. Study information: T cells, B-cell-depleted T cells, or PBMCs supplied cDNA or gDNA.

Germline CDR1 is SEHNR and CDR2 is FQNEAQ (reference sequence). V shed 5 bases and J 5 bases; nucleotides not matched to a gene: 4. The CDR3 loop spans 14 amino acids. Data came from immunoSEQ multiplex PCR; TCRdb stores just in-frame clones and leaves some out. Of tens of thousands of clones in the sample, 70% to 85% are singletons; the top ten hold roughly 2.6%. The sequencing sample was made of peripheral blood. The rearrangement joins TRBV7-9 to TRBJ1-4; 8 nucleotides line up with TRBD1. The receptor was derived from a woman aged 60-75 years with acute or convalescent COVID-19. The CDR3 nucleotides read TGTGCCAGCAGCCCGGGACAGGAGAATGAAAAACTGTTTTTT. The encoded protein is CASSPGQENEKLFF.